The 19 T cell receptor beta chains given below trace back to one sample, sequenced in a study of blood T cell repertoires in COVID-19. Clones were read by immunoSEQ multiplex PCR, and TCRdb kept only the in-frame ones, dropping some. This sample has roughly 200,000 clones, with around 81% found just once. Sequenced: peripheral blood. Receptors were obtained from a man aged 45-60 years with active or convalescent COVID-19.

V usage is TRBV6-1 and J usage is TRBJ1-6, with D uncertain. Deletions cut 2 bases from V and 0 bases from J, with 14 bases between. Germline V gene lookup returns CDR1 MNHNS and CDR2 SASEGT. The CDR3 contains 18 residues. DNA of the CDR3: TGTGCCAGCAGTGAAATAAGCTGGGCCAGCTCCTATAATTCACCCCTCCACTTT. Encoded protein: CASSEISWASSYNSPLHF.

V gene TRBV20-1 combines with J gene TRBJ1-1; D unresolved. Germline loops: CDR1 DFQATT, CDR2 SNEGSKA (reference sequence). V was pared by 3 bases and J by 1 base, with 12 bases between. CDR3 length equals 14 residues. CDR3 loop: CSASVTVTNTEAFF. In DNA, the CDR3 is TGCAGTGCTAGTGTTACAGTGACGAACACTGAAGCTTTCTTT.

The chain combines TRBV4-2 with TRBJ2-7, with D uncertain. The V gene lost 0 bases and the J gene lost 1 base, with 7 bases spanning the gap. Germline lookup yields CDR1 LGHNA and CDR2 YNFKEQ. The CDR3 covers 14 residues. CDR3 protein: CASSQDRSSYEQYF. The CDR3, as DNA: TGTGCCAGCAGCCAAGATAGAAGTTCCTACGAGCAGTACTTC.

This clone was detected only once. V usage is TRBV3-1 (or the pseudogene TRBV3-2) and J usage is TRBJ1-3; D gene unclear. CDR3 length: 14 residues. Germline CDR1 is LGHDT and CDR2 is YNNKEL (reference sequence). Trimming took off 4 bases at V and 0 bases at J, with 7 bases between the two ends. The CDR3: CASSREYSGNTIYF. CDR3 nucleotides: TGTGCCAGCAGCCGAGAATACTCTGGAAACACCATATATTTT.

CDR3 region: CASSLGFRQAKNTEAFF. CDR3 nucleotide sequence: TGTGCCAGCAGCTTGGGGTTCAGGCAGGCTAAGAACACTGAAGCTTTCTTT. The chain recombines TRBV5-8 with TRBJ1-1, with unresolved D. Trimming left V 0 bases short and J 1 base short, with 16 bases between. The CDR3 is 17 amino acids. CDR1 is SGHTS and CDR2 is YDEGEE in the germline V gene.

This chain links TRBV7-9 with TRBJ2-7; D call uncertain. The CDR3 is made up of 13 amino acids. The germline V gene encodes CDR1 SEHNR and CDR2 FQNEAQ (reference sequence). Trimming took 3 bases from V and 2 from J, leaving 8 bases between them. The CDR3 sequence is CASSFSVAYEQYF. The CDR3 DNA reads as TGTGCCAGCAGCTTTTCCGTCGCCTACGAGCAGTACTTC.

V is TRBV18 and J is TRBJ1-5; D possibly corresponds to TRBD1 (6 bases). The CDR3 is 15 residues long. Germline CDR1 and CDR2: KGHSH and LQKENI. Trimming took off 4 bases at V and 4 bases at J, with 14 bases between the two ends. The CDR3 nucleotides read TGTGCCAGCTCACTTCAGGGGCGCGGAAATCAGCCCCAGCATTTT. It translates to CASSLQGRGNQPQHF. The whole variable domain, filled in from reference TRBV18 and TRBJ1-5, reads NAGVMQNPRHLVRRRGQEARLRCSPMKGHSHVYWYRQLPEEGLKFMVYLQKENIIDESGMPKERFSAEFPKEGPSILRIQQVVRGDSAAYFCASSLQGRGNQPQHFGDGTRLSIL.

The gene calls are TRBV7-3 and TRBJ2-5; D might be TRBD2 (7 bases). Germline assignment: CDR1 SGHTA and CDR2 FQGTGA. Trimming removed 7 bases at V and 4 bases at J, with 13 bases between. The CDR3 runs to 13 residues. The DNA for the CDR3 is TGTGCCAGCACCCGGGGGGCAGGAGAGACCCAGTACTTC. This codes for CASTRGAGETQYF.

CDR3 loop: CASSRDMTAYNSPLHF. The CDR3 DNA reads TGTGCCAGCTCACGGGACATGACGGCCTATAATTCACCCCTCCACTTT. The chain carries TRBV18 and TRBJ1-6; D is possibly TRBD1 (6 bases). V lost 4 bases, J lost 2 bases, and 12 bases lay in between. Germline loops: CDR1 KGHSH, CDR2 LQKENI. The CDR3 is made up of 16 amino acids.

Concerning this clone: Other DNA sequences in this sample translate to the same CDR3. The V gene is TRBV7-7, the J gene TRBJ2-5, with TRBD2 matching 7 bases. This CDR3 is 14 amino acids long. From germline, CDR1 is SSHAT and CDR2 FNYEAQ (reference sequence). V shed 5 bases, J shed 1 base, and the junction held 4 bases outside the gene matches. In nucleotides, the CDR3 is TGTGCCAGCAGCCGCTCGGGGGGCCAAGAGACCCAGTACTTC. Translation gives CASSRSGGQETQYF.

The genes are TRBV27 and TRBJ1-2, with 9 bases aligning to TRBD1. The V gene end was trimmed by 5 bases and the J gene end by 6 bases; junction bases not matched to a gene: 13. The length of the CDR3 is 16 residues. Germline V gives CDR1 MNHEY, CDR2 SMNVEV (reference sequence). The CDR3 coding sequence is TGTGCCAGCAGTCCCTCATTCACAGGGGGCGGTAATGGCTACACCTTC. Translated: CASSPSFTGGGNGYTF.

The V gene is TRBV5-1, the J gene TRBJ1-4; TRBD1 aligns across 9 bases. This CDR3 contains 14 residues. The V gene end was trimmed by 1 base and the J gene end by 6 bases; junction bases not matched to a gene: 1. CDR1 is SGHRS, CDR2 YFSETQ, per germline. The DNA for the CDR3 is TGCGCCAGCAGCTTGCGGACAGGGGATGAAAAACTGTTTTTT. It encodes CASSLRTGDEKLFF. Variable domain in full (rest from reference TRBV5-1 and TRBJ1-4): KAGVTQTPRYLIKTRGQQVTLSCSPISGHRSVSWYQQTPGQGLQFLFEYFSETQRNKGNFPGRFSGRQFSNSRSEMNVSTLELGDSALYLCASSLRTGDEKLFFGSGTQLSVL.

J is TRBJ2-4 and V is TRBV6-2 or TRBV6-3; D is uncertain. The CDR3 is made up of 15 amino acids. V shed 0 bases and J shed 15 bases, with 21 bases lying between them. Germline V gene lookup returns CDR1 MNHEY and CDR2 SVGEGT. CDR3 in amino acids: CASSYSDVVGPPGYF. CDR3 DNA: TGTGCCAGCAGTTACTCTGACGTGGTCGGTCCCCCGGGGTACTTC.

The chain carries TRBV30 and TRBJ1-2; 11 bases are a match to TRBD1. CDR1 and CDR2 (germline): GTSNPN, SVGIG (reference sequence). With V trimmed by 0 bases and J by 10 bases, 4 bases remained unmatched. The CDR3 covers 13 residues. CDR3 protein: CAWSVLDRGLYTF. The CDR3 DNA is TGTGCCTGGAGTGTACTGGACAGGGGGCTCTACACCTTC. The full variable domain, rest sourced from reference TRBV30 and TRBJ1-2, is SQTIHQWPATLVQPVGSPLSLECTVEGTSNPNLYWYRQAAGRGLQLLFYSVGIGQISSEVPQNLSASRPQDRQFILSSKKLLLSDSGFYLCAWSVLDRGLYTFGSGTRLTVV.

In nucleotides, the CDR3 is TGTGCCACCAGCCGGACCGGACTAGCGGGGGGGCCAGATACGCAGTATTTT. Translated: CATSRTGLAGGPDTQYF. V usage is TRBV15 and J usage is TRBJ2-3; 15 bases fit TRBD2. The length of the CDR3 is 17 residues. Germline CDR1 reads LNHNV; CDR2 reads YYDKDF (reference sequence). After removal of 5 bases from V and 4 bases from J, the junction contained 7 bases not matched to a gene.

V is TRBV30 and J is TRBJ1-3; D remains unclear. The CDR3 totals 16 residues. Deletions cut 6 bases from V and 0 bases from J, with 18 bases between. Germline V gene lookup returns CDR1 GTSNPN and CDR2 SVGIG (reference sequence). The CDR3 loop is CACSPHPLSSGNTIYF. The CDR3 bases are TGTGCCTGCTCCCCGCACCCCTTGAGCTCTGGAAACACCATATATTTT.

This clone was picked up a small number of times. This chain joins TRBV11-2 and TRBJ1-1; D gene ambiguous. CDR1 SGHAT and CDR2 FQNNGV come from the germline V gene. The CDR3 loop spans 18 amino acids. V shed 0 bases and J shed 1 base, with 18 bases lying between them. The CDR3 nucleotides read TGTGCCAGCAGCTTAGATCAACGGTTAGGGCGGGCGAACACTGAAGCTTTCTTT. It encodes CASSLDQRLGRANTEAFF.

This clone was observed a single time. J is TRBJ1-2 and V is TRBV27, with TRBD1 identical over 8 bases. The V and J ends lost 1 base and 4 bases, in that order; junction bases with no gene match: 2. Germline V gene data show CDR1 as MNHEY and CDR2 as SMNVEV (reference sequence). The CDR3 length is 14 residues. As DNA, the CDR3 is TGTGCCAGCAGTTTATATCAGGGGGCCTATGGCTACACCTTC. It specifies CASSLYQGAYGYTF.

This chain links TRBV4-2 with TRBJ1-6, with 10 bases lining up with TRBD1. The V gene end was trimmed by 4 bases and the J gene end by 10 bases; junction bases not matched to a gene: 7. The CDR3 sequence is 15 residues long. CDR1 LGHNA and CDR2 YNFKEQ come from the germline V gene. The chain's CDR3 is CASSRSTGGDSPLHF. CDR3 nucleotides: TGTGCCAGCAGCCGATCGACAGGGGGCGACTCACCCCTCCACTTT.